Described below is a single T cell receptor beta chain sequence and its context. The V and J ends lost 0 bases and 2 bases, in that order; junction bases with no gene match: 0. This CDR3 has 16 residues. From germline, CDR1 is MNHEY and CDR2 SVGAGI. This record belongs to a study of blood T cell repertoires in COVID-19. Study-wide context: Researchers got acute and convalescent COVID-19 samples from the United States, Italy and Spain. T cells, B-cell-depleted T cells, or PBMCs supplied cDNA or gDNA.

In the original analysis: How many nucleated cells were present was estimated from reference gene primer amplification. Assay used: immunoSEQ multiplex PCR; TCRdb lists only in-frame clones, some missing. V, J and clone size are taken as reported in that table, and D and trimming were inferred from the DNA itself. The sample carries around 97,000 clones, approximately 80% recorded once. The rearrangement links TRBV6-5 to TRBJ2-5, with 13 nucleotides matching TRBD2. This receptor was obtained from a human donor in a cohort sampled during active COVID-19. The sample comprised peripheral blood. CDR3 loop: CASSYSGLAGQETQYF. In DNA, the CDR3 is TGTGCCAGCAGTTACTCGGGACTAGCGGGGCAAGAGACCCAGTACTTC.